Detailed here is one T cell receptor (beta chain). Its antigen is currently unknown. From the germline J gene comes the end of the CDR3, since the read stops 3 residues before it. The entry originates in a study of Tregs in tolerant kidney transplant recipients. Study-wide background: Recipients received nonmyeloablative bone marrow transplants from related graft donors, with transient mixed chimerism. Findings and caveats of the study: Tolerant patients' donor-specific Tregs expanded beyond overall Tregs, suggesting antigen-driven growth. Biological reproducibility was not directly addressed, but technical replication error appeared minimal. Validation in larger populations is needed because few patients were studied.

Germline-derived CDR1 and CDR2 are SGHRS and YFSETQ. The length of the CDR3 is 15 residues. V lost 4 bases and J lost 0, with 8 bases in between. Clones were sequenced by immunoSEQ multiplex PCR, and TCRdb holds only the in-frame ones, with some missing. The listing records under 55,000 clones. The source of this sequence is a human donor who received a combined kidney and bone marrow transplant. The material was CD4+ T cells from blood, obtained before the transplant. The gene calls are TRBV5-1 and TRBJ2-6, with a possible D match to TRBD1 (5 bases). Incomplete CDR3 DNA: TGCGCCAGCAGCCCCGACAGCTCTGGGGCCAACGTC. It specifies CASSPDSSGANV. The entire CDR3 sequence reads CASSPDSSGANVLTF.